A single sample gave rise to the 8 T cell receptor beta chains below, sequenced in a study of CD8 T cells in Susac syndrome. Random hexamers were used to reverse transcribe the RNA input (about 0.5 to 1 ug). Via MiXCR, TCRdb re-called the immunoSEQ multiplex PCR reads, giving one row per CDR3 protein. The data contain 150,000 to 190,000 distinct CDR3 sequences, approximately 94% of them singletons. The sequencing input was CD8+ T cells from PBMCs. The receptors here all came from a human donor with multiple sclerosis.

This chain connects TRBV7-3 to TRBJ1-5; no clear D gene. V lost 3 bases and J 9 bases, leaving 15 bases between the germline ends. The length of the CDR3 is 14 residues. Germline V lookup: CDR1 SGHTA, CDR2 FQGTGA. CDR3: CASSFRGSGRPQHF. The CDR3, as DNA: TGTGCCAGCAGCTTCAGAGGGTCTGGACGGCCCCAGCATTTT.

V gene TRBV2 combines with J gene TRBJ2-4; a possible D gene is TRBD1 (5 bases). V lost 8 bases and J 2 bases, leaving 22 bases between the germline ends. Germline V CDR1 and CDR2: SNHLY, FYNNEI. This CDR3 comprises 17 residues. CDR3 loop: CASGPRKGNRSKNIQYF. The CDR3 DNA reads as TGTGCCAGCGGGCCGCGCAAGGGAAACAGGTCCAAAAACATTCAGTACTTC.

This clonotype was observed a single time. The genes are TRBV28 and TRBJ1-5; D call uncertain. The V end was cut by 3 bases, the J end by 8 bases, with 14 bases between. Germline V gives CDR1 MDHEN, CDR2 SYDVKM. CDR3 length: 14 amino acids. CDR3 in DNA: TGTGCCAGCAGTTTTGAAGGGATCAGAAAGCCCCAGCATTTT. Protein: CASSFEGIRKPQHF.

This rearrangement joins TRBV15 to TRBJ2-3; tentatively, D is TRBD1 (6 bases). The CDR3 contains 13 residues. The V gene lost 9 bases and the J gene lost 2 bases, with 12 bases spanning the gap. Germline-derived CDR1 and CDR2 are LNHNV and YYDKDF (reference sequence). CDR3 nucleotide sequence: TGTGCCACGGGACATCAAATCACAGATACGCAGTATTTT. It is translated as CATGHQITDTQYF. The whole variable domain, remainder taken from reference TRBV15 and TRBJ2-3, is DAMVIQNPRYQVTQFGKPVTLSCSQTLNHNVMYWYQQKSSQAPKLLFHYYDKDFNNEADTPDNFQSRRPNTSFCFLDIRSPGLGDTAMYLCATGHQITDTQYFGPGTRLTVL.

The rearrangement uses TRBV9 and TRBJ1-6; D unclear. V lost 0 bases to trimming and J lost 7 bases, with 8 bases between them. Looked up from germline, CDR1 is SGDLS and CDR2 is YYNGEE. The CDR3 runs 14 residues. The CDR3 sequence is CASSVERANSPLHF. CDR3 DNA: TGTGCCAGCAGCGTAGAACGTGCAAATTCACCCCTCCACTTT.

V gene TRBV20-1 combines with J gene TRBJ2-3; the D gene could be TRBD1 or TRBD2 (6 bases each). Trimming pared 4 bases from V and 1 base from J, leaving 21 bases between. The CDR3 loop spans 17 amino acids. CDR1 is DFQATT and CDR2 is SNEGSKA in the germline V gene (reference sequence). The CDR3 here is CSANLRGAVLRTDTQYF. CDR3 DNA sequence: TGCAGTGCTAATCTGAGGGGGGCGGTCCTTCGCACAGATACGCAGTATTTT.

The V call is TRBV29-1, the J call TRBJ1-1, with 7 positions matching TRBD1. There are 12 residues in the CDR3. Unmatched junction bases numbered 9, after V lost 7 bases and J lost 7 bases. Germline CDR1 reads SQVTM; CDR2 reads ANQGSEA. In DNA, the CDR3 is TGCAGCGCCGCAATCAGGGGGAATGAAGCTTTCTTT. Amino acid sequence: CSAAIRGNEAFF.

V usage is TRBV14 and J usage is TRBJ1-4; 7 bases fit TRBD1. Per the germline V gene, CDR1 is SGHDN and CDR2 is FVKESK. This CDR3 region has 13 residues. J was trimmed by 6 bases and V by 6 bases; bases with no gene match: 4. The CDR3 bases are TGTGCCAGCAGGGGCACAGGGGATGAAAAACTGTTTTTT. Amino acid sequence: CASRGTGDEKLFF.